This T cell receptor (beta chain) appears in the sequencing data of a study of Graves' ophthalmopathy and Graves' hyperthyroidism. Study results and caveats: Ophthalmopathy progression was predicted by the model at approximately 71% sensitivity and approximately 72% specificity.

Scientists amplified the TCR beta CDR3 regions from RNA transcripts. First-round RT-PCR used HTBI primers; second-round multiplex PCR followed. TCRdb reprocessed the multiplex PCR reads via MiXCR and lists one record per CDR3 protein. This table holds 650,000 to 900,000 distinct CDR3 sequences, 40% found once. The germline V gene encodes CDR1 DFQATT and CDR2 SNEGSKA (reference sequence). The CDR3 contains 13 residues. In regard to this clonotype: The antigen is undetermined. The junction does not match germline at one end; this may be a read error.

Moderately to severely active ophthalmopathy under 3 months, CAS at least 3, NOSPECS at least 4. Input material: peripheral blood. The receptor was isolated from an adult man with Graves' ophthalmopathy. The chain combines TRBV20-1 with TRBJ2-5, with D perhaps TRBD1 or TRBD2 (5 bases each). The chain's CDR3 is CSARGTLQETQYF. The DNA for the CDR3 is TGCAGTGCCAGAGGGACCCTCCAAGAGACCCAGTACTTC.